This T cell receptor (beta chain) was retrieved from a study of cytomegalovirus exposure and HLA in healthy donors. Study-level findings and limits: Common viral pathogens seemed, in a later analysis, to connect with several of the most significant clusters.

There are 18 residues in the CDR3. The germline CDR1 and CDR2 sequences are KGHSH and LQKENI. V gave up 3 bases and J gave up 0 bases; unmatched junction bases: 11. In the PCR, 60 Vbeta and 13 Jbeta primers were used. How the authors handled the data: Approximately 11 million of the about 80 million unique TCR beta chains counted in a later analysis were shared. The repertoire was sequenced with immunoSEQ multiplex PCR; TCRdb's copy has only in-frame clones and lacks some. The DNA gave D and trimming, while V, J and clone size come from that table. The top ten clones hold about 4.3% of a sample with over 110,000 clones, around 80% of them seen once. Details on this clone: The antigen remains undetermined.

This sequence originates from a man in his forties or fifties in good health and CMV-seronegative. V is TRBV18 and J is TRBJ1-5; 7 positions agree with TRBD1. Input material: PBMCs. The CDR3 sequence is CASSPGLGGDSSNQPQHF. As DNA, the CDR3 is TGTGCCAGCTCACCCGGTTTAGGGGGCGATAGTAGCAATCAGCCCCAGCATTTT.